This T cell receptor (beta chain) was obtained from a study of shared clonotypes between healthy human individuals (TCRdb year 2020). General notes on the study: The cohort included a few men and a couple of women between 18 and 49 years of age. Blood TCR repertoires of five healthy adults were deeply sequenced to estimate repertoire size and the extent of clonotype sharing between individuals. Leukapheresis yielded between about 0.8 and 9.5 billion PBMCs per donor. Per donor, three plates each were used for CD4 naive and CD4 memory, two for CD8 naive, and one for CD8 memory. Different laboratories and diverse techniques were used to prepare libraries and sequence TCR repertoires, to increase sequencing depth and limit assay-specific biases. What the study reported, not specific to this receptor: Sampling was restricted to blood, and TCR repertoires in tissues likely differ from the TCR repertoires found in blood. Even with the large sequencing depth, rarefaction of the sorted-subset datasets indicated that sequencing was incomplete. The small number of donors limited the genetic and exposure-history diversity represented. About 5% of naive CD4, 3.5% of naive CD8, around 2.3% of memory CD4, and about 0.4% of memory CD8 clonotypes were shared across several donors. Compared with non-shared clonotypes, clonotypes shared by all four sorted-subset donors had higher generation probabilities. Pairwise subsampling led to the expectation that sequencing depth would affect the degree of clonotype sharing among donors. Larger estimated clonotype richness was generally found for naive subsets than for memory subsets.

Healthy HIV-negative adults with no recently reported acute infections or vaccinations were included as donors. Only Caucasian adults living in Nashville, Tennessee, USA were represented among the donors. Magnetic negative selection was used to enrich CD4+ T cells, after which naive cells were positively selected on CD45RA and the negative fraction became the memory subset. Blood was collected by leukapheresis, and PBMCs were isolated by Ficoll-Histopaque density gradient centrifugation and then cryopreserved in liquid nitrogen vapor phase. Purity and quantity of every magnetically sorted T cell population were checked by analytical flow cytometry. Each sorted fraction had its genomic DNA isolated and then quantified by UV absorbance on a Nanodrop 2000c. On this clone: Its antigen is still unknown. No base quality information exists; no much larger clone differs at one position.

TCR CDR3 regions were amplified from genomic DNA by multiplex PCR using the deep immunoSEQ assay. For each cell subset, the extracted genomic DNA was distributed evenly across all wells of several immunoSEQ 96-well plates, and each plate served as one replicate. For sorted subsets, around 200 ng genomic DNA, equal to some 28,000 T cell genomes, was loaded into each replicate PCR. The purified libraries were quantified using a Qubit 3.0 fluorometer, sized with a Bioanalyzer 2100, and then quantified again using the KAPA Library Quantification kit. Every immunoSEQ 96-well plate was sequenced on a separate single-read 150-cycle Illumina NextSeq 550 flow cell. As for the original processing: Because the immunoSEQ output included only junctional sequences and no quality scores, the filtering could not be the same as the filtering used for full-length reads. To assign V/J genes and CDR3, sequences were annotated using PyIR, a Python wrapper for IgBLAST v1.9, with IMGT germline references. Reads were removed for weak V/J assignments (E-value above 1e-6), missing CDR3, stop codons, out-of-frame junctions, or ambiguous translated residues. A V3J clonotype was defined by an identical inferred V gene, J gene, and CDR3 amino acid sequence. Percentage overlap between repertoires was computed as shared unique clonotypes divided by the size of the smaller repertoire. Richness of each repertoire was evaluated using RTK rarefaction, the Chao1 estimator, and Recon v2.1 estimates of unobserved clonotypes. Generation probabilities were computed with OLGA for all TCRbeta clonotypes obtained by the gDNA method from a few donors. TCRdb took over this immuneACCESS table, retaining in-frame rearrangements with V and J assigned. Such tables are incomplete; in checked studies, under half of the missing clones stem from an unresolved V gene, and the remainder is unexplained. V, J and clone size are taken as reported in that table, and D and trimming were inferred from the DNA itself. This sample lists approximately 980,000 clones; around 80% were detected once. Over 1.3% of the sample rests with the top ten.

Measured from the cysteine to the phenylalanine, the CDR3 is 15 residues long. The DNA shown is the 45-base CDR3, in frame from base 1. V is reduced by 2 bases and J by 4 bases, leaving a spacing of 14 bases between them. From the germline V gene, CDR1 is MNHNS and CDR2 is SASEGT. The chain is assembled from TRBV6-1 and TRBJ1-2; the D gene assignment is ambiguous. The sequence derives from a man in his late teens or twenties in good health. Input material: memory CD4+ T cells sorted from blood. This sample's cell subset or site label indicates: CD45RA-negative fraction. The CDR3 protein sequence reads: CASSERAAVSYGYTF. The DNA reads as follows: TGTGCCAGCAGTGAAAGGGCGGCGGTCTCCTATGGCTACACCTTC.